This T cell receptor beta chain was captured in a study of T cell repertoires in cytomegalovirus infection. Looking at the study overall: The authors relied on CMV epitopes, both recently identified HLA-C-restricted and well-studied HLA-B-restricted. Public TCR beta signatures provided an indication of both CMV infection and a matching HLA type. Points from the study as a whole: Cumulative public TCR beta family frequency identified carriers of CMV plus the relevant HLA. Clonotypes of TCR beta that were HLA-C-restricted and CMV-specific dominated the ex vivo response.

TCRdb fed the reads into MiXCR, producing one record per CDR3 protein. This sample carries 300,000 to 400,000 distinct CDR3 sequences, 29% of them seen once, and the ten largest clones take around 19%. As to this clonotype: Its target is unknown.

The CDR3 sequence is 17 residues long. The ends lost 4 bases at V and 5 bases at J; junction bases unmatched: 15. Germline V lookup: CDR1 MDHEN, CDR2 SYDVKM. This TCR derives from a human donor in good health (CMV status not recorded). Some clones in this sample may be carry-over from other donors' samples. This specimen was cultured PBMCs, taken from culture after CMV antigen stimulation. The rearrangement links TRBV28 to TRBJ2-5; 8 bases are shared with TRBD2. In DNA form, the CDR3 reads TGTGCCAGCAGTTCTAAGCCGGGACTAGAGGGCGGGGAGACCCAGTACTTC. Translation gives CASSSKPGLEGGETQYF.